Listed below are T cell receptor beta chains from one sample, sequenced in a study of blood T cell repertoires in COVID-19. Profiling relied on immunoSEQ multiplex PCR, and the TCRdb table lists in-frame clones only, not all of them. This sample has about 170,000 clones, with about 85% found just once. Sequencing was done on a sample of peripheral blood. Receptors were obtained from a human donor with acute or convalescent COVID-19. The donor label of this sample is uncertain. CDR3s include the opening cysteine and the closing phenylalanine or tryptophan. The D gene is left open where the match is weak.

V gene	J gene	D gene	CDR3 protein
TRBV15	TRBJ2-5	TRBD1	CATSREGARGTTQYF
TRBV20-1	TRBJ1-2	.	CSGQAYGYTF
TRBV5-1	TRBJ1-3	.	CASSPQQGNTIYF
TRBV7-2	TRBJ1-2	TRBD1	CASSSTGPRGYTF
TRBV10-1	TRBJ2-4	.	CASSESRVAKNIQYF
TRBV18	TRBJ1-4	TRBD1	CASSNRPPTGAQNEKLFF
TRBV9	TRBJ2-5	.	CASSVAGGNQETQYF
TRBV14	TRBJ2-7	.	CASSQPGGAAVYEQYF
TRBV7-8	TRBJ2-2	.	CASIPLGGGVRIGELFF
TRBV18	TRBJ1-5	.	CASSPGIVGEDSNQPQHF
TRBV30	TRBJ1-6	.	CAWSATTSASSYNSPLHF
TRBV30	TRBJ1-1	.	CAWNGNRANTEAFF
TRBV6-5	TRBJ1-1	.	CASSTRQANTEAFF
TRBV7-2	TRBJ2-5	.	CASSPVLVETQYF
TRBV6-1	TRBJ1-2	.	CASSEFSGVPSNYGYTF
TRBV19	TRBJ2-7	TRBD1	CASSITGGSFSYEQYF
TRBV3-1/TRBV3-2	TRBJ1-5	.	CASGTQESNQPQHF
TRBV6-5	TRBJ1-1	.	CASTGTGTNTEAFF
TRBV5-1	TRBJ2-5	.	CASSLWALGRQETQYF
TRBV3-1/TRBV3-2	TRBJ1-3	.	CASSLTPRGSSGNTIYF
TRBV27	TRBJ1-5	TRBD1	CASSPPTGQYSNQPQHF
TRBV6-5	TRBJ2-3	TRBD1	CASSPRTGGYTQYF
TRBV7-2	TRBJ2-1	TRBD1	CASSFQTGEIGNEQFF
TRBV5-1	TRBJ1-1	.	CASSSSPQAMNTEAFF